This T cell receptor (beta chain) was sequenced in a study of cytomegalovirus exposure and HLA in healthy donors. As for the study in general: Early release data held about 85 million unique TCRs from HLA-typed donors.

Trimming shortened V by 2 bases and J by 7 bases, and 11 bases separated the two germline ends. This CDR3 has 12 residues. Germline V gene data show CDR1 as GTSNPN and CDR2 as SVGIG (reference sequence). It was with 60 Vbeta and 13 Jbeta primers that the PCR ran. The repertoire was sequenced with immunoSEQ multiplex PCR; TCRdb's copy has only in-frame clones and lacks some. Here the sample spans 150,000 or so clones, roughly 75% being singletons. Sequenced material: PBMCs. The rearrangement uses TRBV30 and TRBJ1-1; D gene ambiguous. This sequence originates from a woman in her forties or fifties in good health and CMV-seropositive. DNA for the CDR3: TGTGCCTGGAGTTCTCGGAGAGTTGAAGCTTTCTTT. Translating gives CAWSSRRVEAFF.